The rows below give T cell receptor beta chains drawn from one sample of a study of T cell responses to AZD1222 COVID-19 vaccine. Assay: immunoSEQ multiplex PCR; the TCRdb copy retains only in-frame clones and omits some. The table shows more than 250,000 clones, with over 85% occurring only once. The specimen comprised peripheral blood, sampled on day 0 of AZD1222 vaccination. These receptors all come from an adult in good health. Each CDR3 is given with its conserved first and last residue. The D gene is left open where the match is weak. Clone size is shown for a subset of rows, as once, few, many or a class of expanded clone.

.,TRBV3-1/TRBV3-2,.,TRBJ1-3,TGTGCCAGCAGCCACTTGTGGGGGGGAGGAGTTACTGGAAACACCATATATTTT,CASSHLWGGGVTGNTIYF
.,TRBV28,.,TRBJ2-6,TGTGCCAGCACCTCCCTCTCTGGGGCCAACGTCCTGACTTTC,CASTSLSGANVLTF
.,TRBV2,.,TRBJ1-2,TGTGCCAGCAGGGTCGGTCACCTTGGCTATGGCTACACCTTC,CASRVGHLGYGYTF
TRBD1,TRBV15,.,TRBJ1-3,TGTGCCACCAGTCGACAGGGGGAGGGGGACACCATATATTTT,CATSRQGEGDTIYF
.,TRBV28,.,TRBJ1-2,TGTGCCAGCAGTTTAGACGCAGGCTCCTATGGCTACACCTTC,CASSLDAGSYGYTF
.,TRBV12-3/TRBV12-4,few,TRBJ1-2,TGTGCCAGCAGAACCGACAGTGACTATGGCTACACCTTC,CASRTDSDYGYTF
TRBD1,TRBV5-1,.,TRBJ1-2,TGCGCCAGCAGCGTGGGGACAGAGAACTATGGCTACACCTTC,CASSVGTENYGYTF
.,TRBV18,.,TRBJ2-1,TGTGCCAGCTCACACCCGGGCCTCTCCTACAATGAGCAGTTCTTC,CASSHPGLSYNEQFF
.,TRBV6-2/TRBV6-3,.,TRBJ2-6,TGTGCCAGCAGTTACCCGGGGGCCAACGTCCTGACTTTC,CASSYPGANVLTF
TRBD2,TRBV10-3,once,TRBJ2-1,TGTGCCATCAGTGAGTCGATCAGCGGGGGAGACAATGAGCAGTTCTTC,CAISESISGGDNEQFF
TRBD1,TRBV5-1,.,TRBJ1-2,TGCGCCAGCAGCTTGGGCGAGGGGGCGACGGGCTACACCTTC,CASSLGEGATGYTF
TRBD1,TRBV11-2,.,TRBJ1-1,TGTGCCAGCAGCTCTCTCTCGGGGACAGGGGGTTCTCAAGCTTTCTTT,CASSSLSGTGGSQAFF
.,TRBV5-8,.,TRBJ1-1,TGTGCCAGCAGCTTGGAAGGGAGAACTGAAGCTTTCTTT,CASSLEGRTEAFF